These T cell receptor beta chains were read from a single sample in a study of blood T cell repertoires in COVID-19. Here immunoSEQ multiplex PCR was the method, and the copy in TCRdb shows in-frame clones only, minus some. This table holds 68,000 or so clones, around 88% found once. The material sequenced was peripheral blood. Source of these receptors: a woman in her 70s with acute or convalescent COVID-19. Each CDR3 is given with its conserved first and last residue. A D gene is named only where the DNA matches it firmly. Size is stated for part of the rows, as once, few or many counts, or as a class when the clone is expanded.

d_gene,j_gene,abundance,v_gene,CDR3aa,CDR3nt
NA,TRBJ1-1,NA,TRBV18,CASSLTRGDEAFF,TGTGCCAGCTCACTCACCCGGGGGGATGAAGCTTTCTTT
NA,TRBJ1-1,NA,TRBV4-1,CASSQDRDTEAFF,TGCGCCAGCAGCCAAGATCGGGACACTGAAGCTTTCTTT
TRBD1,TRBJ1-3,once,TRBV16,CASSHRTGGNTIYF,TGTGCCAGCAGCCATCGGACAGGCGGAAACACCATATATTTT
NA,TRBJ1-5,NA,TRBV7-8,CASSPSTGNQPQHF,TGTGCCAGCAGCCCCAGCACAGGCAATCAGCCCCAGCATTTT
NA,TRBJ1-6,NA,TRBV28,CASIGAQGGKSNSSPLHF,TGTGCCAGCATAGGGGCCCAGGGTGGAAAGTCAAATAGTTCACCCCTCCACTTT
TRBD1,TRBJ2-7,NA,TRBV18,CASSPNQDRGKEQYF,TGTGCCAGCTCACCTAATCAGGACAGGGGTAAAGAGCAGTACTTC
NA,TRBJ2-1,NA,TRBV28,CASLEARDSYNEQFF,TGTGCCAGCTTGGAGGCGAGGGACTCCTACAATGAGCAGTTCTTC
NA,TRBJ1-5,NA,TRBV28,CASSFLRSNQPQHF,TGTGCCAGCAGTTTTTTACGGAGCAATCAGCCCCAGCATTTT
NA,TRBJ1-2,NA,TRBV6-6,CASREKAFGGYGYTF,TGTGCCAGCAGGGAGAAGGCCTTCGGGGGGTATGGCTACACCTTC
NA,TRBJ2-7,NA,TRBV3-1/TRBV3-2,CASSQGGFEQYF,TGTGCCAGCAGCCAAGGCGGGTTCGAGCAGTACTTC
TRBD2,TRBJ2-1,NA,TRBV28,CASSFSGTSGIEQFF,TGTGCCAGCAGTTTCTCCGGGACTAGCGGGATAGAGCAGTTCTTC
TRBD2,TRBJ2-1,NA,TRBV27,CASSLSAGLAINEQFF,TGTGCCAGCAGTTTGTCCGCGGGACTAGCCATTAATGAGCAGTTCTTC
TRBD2,TRBJ2-2,NA,TRBV3-1/TRBV3-2,CASSPELAGGTGELFF,TGTGCCAGCAGCCCCGAACTAGCGGGGGGGACCGGGGAGCTGTTTTTT
NA,TRBJ1-6,NA,TRBV2,CASLGGAAPLHF,TGTGCCAGCTTGGGGGGGGCTGCGCCCCTCCACTTT
NA,TRBJ1-5,NA,TRBV2,CASSLGSGNQPQHF,TGTGCCAGCAGCCTGGGGAGCGGGAATCAGCCCCAGCATTTT
TRBD1,TRBJ2-7,once,TRBV9,CASSRTGVLSHGEQYF,TGTGCCAGCAGCCGGACAGGGGTCCTCTCTCACGGCGAGCAGTACTTC
TRBD1,TRBJ2-3,NA,TRBV28,CASSSGQVSTDTQYF,TGTGCCAGCAGTTCTGGACAGGTTAGCACAGATACGCAGTATTTT
NA,TRBJ1-3,NA,TRBV18,CASSPAQTLAAGNTIYF,TGTGCCAGCTCACCAGCCCAGACCCTCGCGGCTGGAAACACCATATATTTT
NA,TRBJ1-6,NA,TRBV27,CASSSYRNMDNSPLHF,TGTGCCAGCAGTAGTTACAGAAACATGGATAATTCACCCCTCCACTTT
TRBD1,TRBJ1-5,NA,TRBV19,CASKTDRSGNQPQHF,TGTGCCAGTAAGACGGACAGGAGCGGCAATCAGCCCCAGCATTTT
TRBD1,TRBJ1-3,NA,TRBV18,CASSFLTGSGNTIYF,TGTGCCAGCTCATTCTTGACAGGGTCTGGAAACACCATATATTTT
NA,TRBJ2-5,once,TRBV11-3,CASSVFGGETQYF,TGTGCCAGCAGCGTATTTGGGGGGGAGACCCAGTACTTC